The 4 T cell receptor beta chains listed next were all sequenced from one sample in a study of OX40 agonist ivuxolimab in advanced cancers. The method was immunoSEQ multiplex PCR; TCRdb's version includes in-frame clones alone and lacks a portion of them. The top ten hold 2.5% to 3.5% of the sample, which has tens of thousands of clones, 75% to 85% seen once. This material consisted of CD4+ or CD8+ T cells sorted from blood, taken in a trial of the OX40 agonist ivuxolimab. The receptors derive from an adult with an advanced solid tumor such as melanoma, head and neck, liver or kidney cancer.

The genes are TRBV11-2 and TRBJ2-1; D gene ambiguous. V lost 5 bases and J 5 bases, leaving 7 bases between the germline ends. Germline lookup yields CDR1 SGHAT and CDR2 FQNNGV. The CDR3 totals 12 residues. CDR3 in amino acids: CASSLSDNEQFF. DNA of the CDR3: TGTGCCAGCAGCCTTTCAGACAATGAGCAGTTCTTC.

The chain carries TRBV19 and TRBJ1-4; no clear D gene. The germline V and J ends were trimmed by 4 bases and 8 bases, with 14 bases remaining between them. CDR3 size: 14 residues. CDR1 is LNHDA and CDR2 is SQIVND in the germline V gene (reference sequence). The CDR3 loop reads CASSTPGLGEKLFF. Written as DNA, the CDR3 is TGTGCCAGTAGTACCCCTGGCCTTGGGGAAAAACTGTTTTTT.

The chain is built from TRBV5-4 and TRBJ1-1, with TRBD1 identical over 8 bases. Germline trimming cut 4 bases from V and 3 bases from J; bases unmatched to any gene: 8. The CDR3 loop spans 15 amino acids. Germline assignment: CDR1 SGHNT and CDR2 YYREEE (reference sequence). CDR3 in amino acids: CASSLYRGIDTEAFF. Here the CDR3 DNA reads TGTGCCAGCAGCCTCTACAGGGGGATTGACACTGAAGCTTTCTTT.

The rearrangement links TRBV19 to TRBJ2-2; 16 nucleotides agree with TRBD2. Germline lookup yields CDR1 LNHDA and CDR2 SQIVND (reference sequence). Trimming cost V 6 bases and J 2 bases; bases outside gene matches: 12. The CDR3 covers 20 residues. The CDR3 bases are TGTGCCAGTAGACCAATCGCCGGGACTAGCGGGAGGGTCAACACCGGGGAGCTGTTTTTT. This codes for CASRPIAGTSGRVNTGELFF.